This T cell receptor (beta chain) was observed in a study of metastatic and nonmetastatic thyroid tumors. In the study overall: A comparison of repertoires was made across blood and tumor or nodule tissue from malignant and benign thyroid patients. Study conclusions and caveats: Malignant thyroid tumors reportedly had TCR beta diversity that was significantly higher than in benign nodules, in blood and tumor.

This clone appeared many times. Its antigen is not identified. Source study methods: Built for papillary thyroid cancer, a distant-metastasis classifier drew on CDR3 differences across clinicopathological groups. TCRdb reanalyzed the PCR reads with MiXCR. V and J calls and clone size were set by TCRdb, not the authors. The table has 50,000 or so clones, roughly a quarter seen once. Before thyroid surgery, none of the patients had received any treatment. Material: blood. This TCR derives from a male donor with papillary thyroid cancer or a benign thyroid nodule (not recorded which). Some clones in this sample may be carry-over from other donors' samples.

The CDR3, as DNA: TGTGCCAGCAGCCTTAGCGGGAGCACAGATACGCAGTATTTT. Protein sequence: CASSLSGSTDTQYF. V gene TRBV5-4 combines with J gene TRBJ2-3; 7 positions match TRBD2. In germline, CDR1 is SGHNT, CDR2 YYREEE (reference sequence). Unmatched junction bases numbered 2, after V lost 4 bases and J lost 0 bases. CDR3 length: 14 residues. Supplemented by reference TRBV5-4 and TRBJ2-3, the full variable domain reads ETGVTQSPTHLIKTRGQQVTLRCSSQSGHNTVSWYQQALGQGPQFIFQYYREEENGRGNFPPRFSGLQFPNYSSELNVNALELDDSALYLCASSLSGSTDTQYFGPGTRLTVL.